The entry below gives a single T cell receptor beta chain sequence along with its context. This clonotype was seen a few times. The antigen this receptor binds is unknown. Base-call qualities are not available, and no considerably larger clone is one nucleotide away. Taken from cysteine to phenylalanine, the CDR3 has 14 residues. Only CDR3 DNA remains: 42 bases, in frame from the first base. CDR1 MNHEY and CDR2 SVGAGI were looked up in the germline V gene. Germline trimming: 7 bases from V, 4 bases from J; junction bases outside gene matches: 6. The source of the sample is a study of blood T cells in healthy people across ages (dated by TCRdb to the mid-2010s). Background on the whole study: Template switching captured roughly one uniquely barcoded TCR beta cDNA molecule per two T cells in model experiments. The study measured age-related changes in TCR beta repertoire diversity using deep sequencing normalized with unique cDNA molecular identifiers. Four age groups were formed from the donors: young (average 16 years), middle-aged (approximately 40), aged (62) and long-lived (roughly 81). Donors of different ages were randomly distributed across sequencing lanes to avoid experimental bias. Using the same blood draw, the study looked at two additional independent replicas of 1 million unique cDNA reads for two donors, one aged 18 to 30 and the other aged 80 or older. Results and caveats for the whole study, not just this receptor: Total diversity estimates from one million sequenced T cells were considered lower bounds and underestimates. Because donor CMV infection status was unknown, age-related changes in expanded clonotypes were potentially confounded. Compared with the aged group, more naive CD4+ T cells, fewer expanded clones and increased TCR diversity were shown by the long-lived group, suggesting age selection. There was a strong correlation between observed TCR beta diversity and the percentage of naive T cells measured by flow cytometry. Since profiling was done on bulk unsorted PBMCs, naive and antigen-experienced compartments could not be conclusively compared. Observed TCR beta diversity per million T cells fell roughly linearly with age, and a significant reduction was already apparent by age about 38.

The library came from 5' RACE. The reads were generated on an Illumina HiSeq 2500. A second roughly 6 to 12 cycle PCR used a sample-barcoded 5' primer and a J-beta primer mix. Each TCR beta cDNA molecule received a unique molecular identifier from a template-switch 5' adaptor carrying 12 random nucleotides. At least 2.5 million CDR3-containing paired-end reads were obtained from each sample. The Mint cDNA synthesis kit, primed by a TRBC-specific oligonucleotide, was used to synthesize first-strand cDNA from all RNA. Following uracil-DNA glycosylase treatment, all cDNA underwent a first 18-cycle PCR with the universal primers M1SS and BC2_uni_R. The authors' analysis ran thus. Normalization of each sample was performed by random selection of 1 million high-quality reads, each carrying a distinct molecular identifier. Instead of being binned into consensus sequences, reads with shared molecular identifiers were discarded. MiTCR, set to a Q25 quality threshold and the strictest error-elimination algorithm, was used for CDR3 identification, clonotype clustering and error correction. Lower-bound total TCR beta diversity was estimated with a nonparametric unseen species model using Euler transformation. TCRdb cleaned the public reads at Q25 with fastp, built clones with MiXCR and kept in-frame beta chains. Each entry merges the rows of one CDR3 protein and shows their most common DNA and genes. These V and J calls rely on TCRdb rather than the paper's analysis. A total of 710,000 or so distinct CDR3 sequences appear in this sample, over 20% of them only once. The ten largest make up about 20% of the sample.

The donors were roughly 38 Caucasian individuals from Russia, aged roughly 6 to 100 years, who were systemically healthy. Roughly 9.5 milliliters of peripheral blood were drawn from each donor into EDTA-treated Vacutainer tubes. Ficoll-Paque density-gradient centrifugation was used to isolate PBMCs, with at least 6 million obtained per sample. Total RNA, at least 6 micrograms per sample, was extracted from PBMCs with Trizol reagent. For every donor, an aliquot of PBMCs went through flow cytometry to measure the percentages of naive CD45RAhigh/CD27high T cells. Sequenced: blood. This clonotype originated in a man in his 70s in good health. The chain is assembled from TRBV6-5 and TRBJ2-3, with 9 junctional bases fitting TRBD1. The sequenced DNA: TGTGCCAGCAACGTGGACAGGGGCTCAGATACGCAGTATTTT. Its translation reads: CASNVDRGSDTQYF.